This entry is about one T cell receptor beta chain. As yet, its antigen is unknown. Profiled with immunoSEQ multiplex PCR; TCRdb holds only in-frame clones, not every one. The sample shows around 130,000 clones, over 75% of them seen only once. The data belong to a study of T cell responses to AZD1222 COVID-19 vaccine. The CDR3 length is 15 residues. The V segment lost 4 bases and the J segment 5 bases; nucleotides outside the gene matches: 6. CDR1 and CDR2 (germline): SGDLS, YYNGEE. Study results and limitations: Spike-specific TCR breadth rose after two AZD1222 doses, and depth rose as well. At baseline, seropositivity was found in only 5 to 7 AZD1222 recipients.

Sequencing used peripheral blood, obtained 28 days after the second AZD1222 dose. The receptor was isolated from an adult who received the AZD1222 COVID-19 vaccine. The rearrangement uses TRBV9 and TRBJ1-5; 10 bases agree with TRBD1. In DNA, the CDR3 is TGTGCCAGCAGCTCGACCGGGACAGGGGATCAGCCCCAGCATTTT. This gives the protein CASSSTGTGDQPQHF.